The next 17 T cell receptor beta chains were all read from a single sample in a study of response to subunit inactivated influenza vaccine. TCRdb reprocessed the RT-PCR reads with MiXCR, giving one entry per CDR3 protein. Of some 600,000 distinct CDR3 sequences listed, 14% were seen once; the top ten hold 7.6%. The sample consisted of PBMCs from blood, taken approximately 15 days before vaccination. These TCRs come from a man aged 45-60 years who received an inactivated influenza vaccine.

A few counts support this clonotype. This chain connects TRBV5-4 to TRBJ2-2; 12 bases fit TRBD2. V was pared by 5 bases and J by 7 bases, with 12 bases of the junction left unmatched. The CDR3 covers 17 residues. CDR1 and CDR2 (germline): SGHNT, YYREEE (reference sequence). DNA of the CDR3: TGTGCCAGCAGTTCGCGGACTAGCGGGATATCGAGCGGGGAGCTGTTTTTT. It is translated as CASSSRTSGISSGELFF.

The rearrangement joins TRBV7-6 to TRBJ1-1, with 7 bases fitting TRBD1. The CDR3 sequence is 15 residues long. Losses at the gene ends were 5 bases for V and 1 base for J; bases not matched to a gene: 7. Germline CDR1 and CDR2: SGHVS and FNYEAQ. The CDR3 bases are TGTGCCAGCAGCCGCGACAGGGTTGGGAACACTGAAGCTTTCTTT. It encodes CASSRDRVGNTEAFF.

V usage is TRBV28 and J usage is TRBJ2-3, with D hard to call. CDR1 and CDR2 (germline): MDHEN, SYDVKM. Trimming cost V 5 bases and J 1 base, with 10 bases left between them. CDR3 size: 14 residues. The CDR3 region has the DNA TGTGCCAGCAGTGTGAATGCAGGCACAGATACGCAGTATTTT. As protein: CASSVNAGTDTQYF.

This chain joins TRBV6-5 and TRBJ2-2, with 7 bases that match TRBD1. In germline, CDR1 is MNHEY, CDR2 SVGAGI. The CDR3 sequence is 15 residues long. V was clipped by 2 bases and J by 4 bases; unmatched bases: 4. The CDR3 loop reads CASSYTGASTGELFF. CDR3 coding DNA: TGTGCCAGCAGTTACACAGGGGCCAGCACCGGGGAGCTGTTTTTT.

This clonotype showed up just a few times. This chain links TRBV20-1 with TRBJ1-5, with a weak D call TRBD1 (5 bases). The V and J ends lost 0 bases and 0 bases respectively, with 12 bases between them. CDR1 DFQATT and CDR2 SNEGSKA come from the germline V gene (reference sequence). CDR3 length: 16 residues. The CDR3 DNA follows: TGCAGTGCTAGAGATCGGCGGGGGTATAGCAATCAGCCCCAGCATTTT. It codes for CSARDRRGYSNQPQHF.

This clonotype was detected a few times. V is TRBV7-9 and J is TRBJ1-4, with 7 bases matching TRBD1. After removal of 5 bases from V and 7 bases from J, the junction contained 7 bases not matched to a gene. CDR1 SEHNR and CDR2 FQNEAQ come from the germline V gene (reference sequence). The CDR3 runs 14 residues. CDR3 DNA sequence: TGTGCCAGCAGCGCGTCCGGGACAGTTGAAAAACTGTTTTTT. Its protein product is CASSASGTVEKLFF.

The rearrangement joins TRBV27 to TRBJ1-2; 7 nucleotides match TRBD1. CDR1 and CDR2 from the germline V gene are MNHEY and SMNVEV (reference sequence). The CDR3 contains 15 residues. J lost 8 bases, V lost 0 bases, and 9 bases had no gene match. CDR3 coding DNA: TGTGCCAGCAGTTTATCAGGGGGCGGTATGGGCGGCTACACCTTC. Encoded protein: CASSLSGGGMGGYTF.

The rearrangement joins TRBV11-1 to TRBJ2-1; 9 bases agree with TRBD2. The ends lost 1 base at V and 5 bases at J; junction bases unmatched: 6. CDR1 and CDR2 from the germline V gene are SGHAT and FQDESV (reference sequence). The CDR3 runs 16 residues. DNA of the CDR3: TGTGCCAGCAGCTTAGTCCTGCCTAGCGGGAACAATGAGCAGTTCTTC. As protein: CASSLVLPSGNNEQFF.

V and J are TRBV11-2 and TRBJ2-7, with 8 nucleotides matching TRBD2. This CDR3 is built from 13 residues. The germline V gene encodes CDR1 SGHAT and CDR2 FQNNGV. The J segment lost 4 bases and the V segment lost 5 bases, leaving 4 bases of the junction unmatched. CDR3 sequence reads: CASSVSGSYEQYF. The CDR3 region has the DNA TGTGCCAGCAGCGTGAGCGGGAGTTACGAGCAGTACTTC.

In this sample, this clonotype turned up a few times. The rearrangement links TRBV20-1 to TRBJ2-2, with 15 bases fitting TRBD2. After removal of 5 bases from V and 2 bases from J, the junction contained 6 bases not matched to a gene. Germline assignment: CDR1 DFQATT and CDR2 SNEGSKA (reference sequence). CDR3 size: 17 residues. CDR3 loop: CSAPGLAGGYNTGELFF. The CDR3 DNA reads TGCAGTGCTCCCGGACTAGCGGGAGGGTATAACACCGGGGAGCTGTTTTTT.

In this sample, this clonotype turned up a few times. This chain uses TRBV5-6 with TRBJ1-4, with D possibly being TRBD1 (6 bases). Germline V gene sequence: CDR1 SGHDT, CDR2 YYEEEE. V dropped 1 base and J dropped 8 bases, with 15 bases sitting between them. The CDR3 spans 15 residues. The CDR3 loop is CASSLSGGGAEKLFF. In DNA, the CDR3 is TGTGCCAGCAGCTTGAGTGGAGGGGGGGCCGAAAAACTGTTTTTT.

This chain links TRBV20-1 with TRBJ1-5; D is undetermined. Trimming removed 6 bases from V and 0 bases from J, with 6 bases in between. Germline V gene lookup returns CDR1 DFQATT and CDR2 SNEGSKA (reference sequence). The length of the CDR3 is 12 residues. CDR3 coding DNA: TGCAGTGCAACCCGTAGCAATCAGCCCCAGCATTTT. Translated, it gives CSATRSNQPQHF.

This clonotype showed up many times. This rearrangement joins TRBV7-2 to TRBJ2-3, with a weak D call TRBD2 (5 bases). The CDR3 runs to 15 residues. Germline V gives CDR1 SGHTA, CDR2 FQGNSA. V lost 0 bases and J 1 base, leaving 8 bases between the germline ends. The CDR3 sequence: CASSLAGVGTDTQYF. The CDR3, as DNA: TGTGCCAGCAGCTTAGCGGGAGTCGGCACAGATACGCAGTATTTT.

This clonotype has only a few counts. This chain joins TRBV12-3 or TRBV12-4 and TRBJ1-4, with TRBD1 matching over 9 bases. The CDR3 is 14 amino acids. The ends lost 4 bases at V and 8 bases at J; junction bases unmatched: 5. The CDR3 protein is CASSSGTGREKLFF. In DNA form, the CDR3 reads TGTGCCAGCAGTTCCGGGACAGGGAGAGAAAAACTGTTTTTT.

This chain uses TRBV12-3 or TRBV12-4 with TRBJ1-1; 7 bases agree with TRBD1. The CDR3 sequence is 13 residues long. J gave up 4 bases and V 5 bases, and 4 bases lay outside the gene matches. This chain's CDR3 is CASSGQAGTEAFF. For the CDR3, the DNA is TGTGCCAGCAGTGGACAGGCGGGCACTGAAGCTTTCTTT.

The DNA of the CDR3 is TGTGCCAGCAGCCAATCGGGGGACAGAAACGATGGCTACACCTTC. It encodes CASSQSGDRNDGYTF. The genes are TRBV4-2 and TRBJ1-2, with 7 bases identical to TRBD1. The junction had 9 bases not matched to a gene; V was cut back by 2 bases and J by 6 bases. The CDR3 spans 15 residues. Germline CDR1 is LGHNA and CDR2 is YNFKEQ.

This clonotype was seen at least ten times. The V call is TRBV29-1, the J call TRBJ2-7; 7 bases fit TRBD2. The germline CDR1 and CDR2 sequences are SQVTM and ANQGSEA. This CDR3 region has 13 residues. Trimming at V came to 6 bases and at J to 7 bases, leaving 12 bases not matched to a gene. CDR3 coding DNA: TGCAGCGTCCGCCCCCCCAAAGCGGGGGAGCAGTACTTC. Encoded protein: CSVRPPKAGEQYF.